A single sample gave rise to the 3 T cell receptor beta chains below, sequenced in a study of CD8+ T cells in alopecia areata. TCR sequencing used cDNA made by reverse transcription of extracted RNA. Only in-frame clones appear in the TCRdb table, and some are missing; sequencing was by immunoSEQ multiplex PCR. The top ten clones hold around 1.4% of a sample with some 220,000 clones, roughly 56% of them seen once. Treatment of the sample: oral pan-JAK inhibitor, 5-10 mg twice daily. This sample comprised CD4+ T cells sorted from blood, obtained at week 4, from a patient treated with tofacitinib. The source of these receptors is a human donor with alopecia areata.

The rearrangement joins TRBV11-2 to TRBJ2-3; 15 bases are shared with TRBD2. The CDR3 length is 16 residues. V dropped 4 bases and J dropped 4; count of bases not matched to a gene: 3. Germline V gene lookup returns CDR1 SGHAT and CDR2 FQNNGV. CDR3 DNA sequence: TGTGCCAGCAGCTCCGGACTAGCGGGGGGGGCAGATACGCAGTATTTT. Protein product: CASSSGLAGGADTQYF.

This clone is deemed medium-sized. The DNA for the CDR3 is TGTGCCAGCAGCCTCAGACAGGTGGGAACTGAAGCTTTCTTT. Translating it yields CASSLRQVGTEAFF. The chain is built from TRBV7-3 and TRBJ1-1; TRBD1 is a possible D gene (6 bases). This CDR3 comprises 14 residues. With 5 bases removed from V and 5 bases from J, the gap between germline ends came to 15 bases. CDR1 is SGHTA and CDR2 is FQGTGA in the germline V gene.

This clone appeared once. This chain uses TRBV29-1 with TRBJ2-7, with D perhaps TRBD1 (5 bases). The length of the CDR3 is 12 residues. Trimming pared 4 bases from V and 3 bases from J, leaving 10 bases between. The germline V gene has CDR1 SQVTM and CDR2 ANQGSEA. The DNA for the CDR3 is TGCAGCGTTGTAGGGGTAAACTACGAGCAGTACTTC. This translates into CSVVGVNYEQYF.